The clone carrying this T cell receptor beta chain was recorded once. With V trimmed by 8 bases and J by 3 bases, 0 bases remained unmatched. Germline CDR1 MNHEY, CDR2 SMNVEV (reference sequence). The CDR3 length is 13 residues. These data originate in a study of blood T cell repertoires in COVID-19. Followed over time, Seattle patients had been enrolled while infection was active. The assay was immunoSEQ multiplex PCR, and TCRdb's table has in-frame clones only and misses some. The sample yields tens of thousands of clones, around nine tenths seen once. The source of this sequence is a woman aged 55-69 years with COVID-19, enrolled during active disease. Sequenced input: peripheral blood. The genes are TRBV27 and TRBJ2-1; 11 nucleotides agree with TRBD2. CDR3 bases: TGTGCCAGCGGGACTAGCGGCTACAATGAGCAGTTCTTC. Translation: CASGTSGYNEQFF.